This T cell receptor (beta chain) stems from a study of blood T cell repertoires in COVID-19. TCRdb keeps only in-frame clones here, not all; method: immunoSEQ multiplex PCR. The profile covers about 170,000 clones, with more than 70% appearing a single time and approximately 2% taken by the ten largest. Looked up from germline, CDR1 is MNHEY and CDR2 is SVGAGI. This CDR3 is 15 amino acids long. V lost 7 bases and J lost 0, with 12 bases in between. The source is a man aged 50 or older who had recovered from COVID-19. This chain links TRBV6-5 with TRBJ2-2; weak D call: TRBD1 (5 bases). Material for sequencing was peripheral blood. CDR3 loop: CASKHRQPNTGELFF. The CDR3 region has the DNA TGTGCCAGCAAGCACCGACAGCCGAACACCGGGGAGCTGTTTTTT.